These T cell receptor beta chains were read from a single sample in a study of radiotherapy plus CTLA-4 blockade in lung cancer. TCRdb keeps only in-frame clones here, not all; method: immunoSEQ multiplex PCR. The profile shows around 56,000 clones, approximately 79% of them singletons. This specimen consisted of peripheral blood, obtained from a patient treated with radiotherapy plus ipilimumab. Receptors originate from a human donor with non-small cell lung cancer who had a complete response to radiotherapy plus ipilimumab. Each CDR3 is given without its conserved first and last residue.

TRBV18,TRBJ2-2,ASSIWTSGTGELF
TRBV5-1,TRBJ2-2,ASSLTQTGSSGELF
TRBV6-5,TRBJ2-3,ASRGRLVADTQY
TRBV5-1,TRBJ1-2,ASSLALDSGYT
TRBV28,TRBJ1-4,ASSSVRTGNNEKLF
TRBV7-2,TRBJ2-7,ASSFSSGYAYEQY
TRBV12-5,TRBJ2-3,ASGLAVTSMRDTQY
TRBV6-5,TRBJ1-5,ASSLTGTGNNQPQH
TRBV6-1,TRBJ1-6,ASSELGGTGVYRSPLH
TRBV4-1,TRBJ2-7,ASSQDLVTYEQY
TRBV27,TRBJ1-5,ASSLGQGNQPQH
TRBV7-9,TRBJ2-3,ASSRGTSPSSTDTQY
TRBV5-1,TRBJ2-1,ASSAGLAVYNEQF
TRBV19,TRBJ1-5,ASSQGSRGNQPQH
TRBV6-5,TRBJ1-1,ASSYRYRGPEAF
TRBV6-6,TRBJ2-1,ASSVDRNSYNEQF
TRBV11-2,TRBJ2-7,ASSLGGVYEQY
TRBV7-2,TRBJ1-6,ASSEGHPNSPLH
TRBV7-6,TRBJ1-5,ASSLDTNQPQH
TRBV10-2,TRBJ1-4,ASSEGRGVEKLF
TRBV18,TRBJ1-1,ASSLIDRGMNTEAF
TRBV4-3,TRBJ2-6,ASSQERRGVGANVLT
TRBV15,TRBJ2-5,ATSRSGSGGETQY
TRBV7-8,TRBJ2-4,ASSFGTAGGGRGIQY
TRBV27,TRBJ2-1,ASSRLNSEQF
TRBV10-1,TRBJ2-2,ASSGGPTNTGELF
TRBV30,TRBJ2-3,AWSVRRTGGRDTQY
TRBV2,TRBJ1-5,ASTGAGIQPQH
TRBV11-2,TRBJ2-5,ASSFESPTQTQY
TRBV11-2,TRBJ2-2,ASTYLGSTGELF
TRBV19,TRBJ1-1,ASSMVGGRMNTEAF
TRBV7-9,TRBJ2-7,ASSSGHEPYEQY
TRBV6-6,TRBJ1-6,ASSYSGGQFGSPLH
TRBV29-1,TRBJ2-1,SVGRLGSEQF
TRBV19,TRBJ2-1,ASSGLGTGGHNEQF
TRBV10-3,TRBJ1-2,AIRYSIIYGDYT
TRBV5-1,TRBJ1-1,ASSLSSGGLRTEAF
TRBV6-5,TRBJ1-6,ASSRDRGSPLH
TRBV10-1,TRBJ1-3,ASSESSSSGNTIY
TRBV4-3,TRBJ2-2,ASSQVPGNTGELF
TRBV5-1,TRBJ2-5,ASVGTSGSWETQY
TRBV18,TRBJ1-1,ASSPLEGNTEAF
TRBV10-3,TRBJ2-2,AISGSLAGELF
TRBV29-1,TRBJ2-1,SVAGTSLYNEQF
TRBV19,TRBJ2-5,ASRTRDRETQY
TRBV29-1,TRBJ2-7,SVVPDQGVEEQY
TRBV12-5,TRBJ1-2,ASGLTYTGGLGYGYT
TRBV14,TRBJ1-3,ASSQVASGNTIY
TRBV6-1,TRBJ2-1,ASSARTSGGRNEQF
TRBV7-9,TRBJ1-2,ASSLERTGLGYT
TRBV21-1,TRBJ1-1,AQGGPNTEAF
TRBV7-9,TRBJ1-1,ASRPDSLHTEAF
TRBV6-5,TRBJ2-1,ASSYGSGTGYNEQF
TRBV18,TRBJ1-2,ASSPERGLGYT
TRBV5-4,TRBJ1-2,ASSLPRETSYGYT
TRBV9,TRBJ1-5,ASNYDGNSNQPQH
TRBV5-1,TRBJ2-7,ASSDGTSIYEQY
TRBV19,TRBJ1-1,ASSNRQETEAF
TRBV27,TRBJ1-2,ASSWDRGNYGYT
TRBV19,TRBJ2-5,ASSIAVYQETQY